A single sample is the source of the 12 T cell receptor beta chains below, sequenced in a study of OX40 agonist ivuxolimab in advanced cancers. The data were produced by immunoSEQ multiplex PCR, yet TCRdb's version contains in-frame clones alone and is incomplete. The sample shows about 83,000 clones, around 86% of them seen only once. The specimen comprised CD4+ or CD8+ T cells sorted from blood, sampled in a trial of the OX40 agonist ivuxolimab. These receptor sequences come from an adult with an advanced solid tumor such as melanoma, head and neck, liver or kidney cancer.

The CDR3 coding sequence is TGCGCCAGCAGCTTGGAACAGAACTATGGCTACACCTTC. The encoded protein is CASSLEQNYGYTF. The J gene is TRBJ1-2, the V gene TRBV5-1; no firm D call. The germline V gene has CDR1 SGHRS and CDR2 YFSETQ. The CDR3 is made up of 13 amino acids. V lost 0 bases to trimming and J lost 2 bases, with 5 bases between them.

V gene TRBV6-1 combines with J gene TRBJ2-3; 8 nucleotides agree with TRBD2. J gave up 4 bases and V 7 bases, and 4 bases lay outside the gene matches. The CDR3 sequence is 13 residues long. Germline values: CDR1 MNHNS, CDR2 SASEGT. The CDR3 region has the DNA TGTGCCAGCACGTTTAGCGGGGCAGATACGCAGTATTTT. Translation gives CASTFSGADTQYF.

V gene TRBV19 combines with J gene TRBJ2-2, with TRBD1 identical over 7 bases. CDR1 LNHDA and CDR2 SQIVND come from the germline V gene (reference sequence). V dropped 4 bases and J dropped 4; count of bases not matched to a gene: 6. The CDR3 has 15 amino acids. This CDR3 is CASSTGTAGTGELFF. The DNA of the CDR3 is TGTGCCAGTAGTACCGGGACAGCTGGCACCGGGGAGCTGTTTTTT. Complete variable domain (other parts from reference TRBV19 and TRBJ2-2): DGGITQSPKYLFRKEGQNVTLSCEQNLNHDAMYWYRQDPGQGLRLIYYSQIVNDFQKGDIAEGYSVSREKKESFPLTVTSAQKNPTAFYLCASSTGTAGTGELFFGEGSRLTVL.

The chain uses TRBV7-8 and TRBJ1-5; D unresolved. The germline V gene encodes CDR1 SGHVS and CDR2 FQNEAQ. CDR3 length equals 12 residues. The V end was cut by 2 bases, the J end by 12 bases, with 11 bases between. CDR3 in amino acids: CASSLSGRLQHF. The CDR3 region has the DNA TGTGCCAGCAGCTTATCGGGTAGACTCCAGCATTTT.

This rearrangement joins TRBV6-6 to TRBJ1-1, with D maybe TRBD1 (5 bases). Between the trimmed V and J ends, which lost 7 bases and 1 base, there was a span of 16 bases. The CDR3 is made up of 15 amino acids. The V gene's germline CDR1 is MNHNY and CDR2 SVGAGI (reference sequence). Here the CDR3 reads CASTKGGVWNTEAFF. The DNA of the CDR3 is TGTGCCAGCACCAAAGGAGGGGTCTGGAACACTGAAGCTTTCTTT.

The V gene is TRBV7-2, the J gene TRBJ2-7; 7 bases are a match to TRBD1. The CDR3 is 15 amino acids. The junction had 8 bases not matched to a gene; V was cut back by 3 bases and J by 3 bases. Germline loops: CDR1 SGHTA, CDR2 FQGNSA. The CDR3 loop reads CASSFATGFHYEQYF. The CDR3 DNA reads TGTGCCAGCAGCTTCGCGACAGGGTTCCACTACGAGCAGTACTTC.

The rearrangement uses TRBV5-1 and TRBJ2-7, with D perhaps assigned TRBD1 or TRBD2 (6 bases each). Germline loops: CDR1 SGHRS, CDR2 YFSETQ. This CDR3 has 13 residues. The V and J ends lost 3 bases and 5 bases respectively, with 12 bases between them. The CDR3 DNA follows: TGCGCCAGCAGCTCAGGACAGCGGGACGAGCAGTACTTC. Amino acid sequence: CASSSGQRDEQYF.

The V call is TRBV29-1, the J call TRBJ1-1; a possible D gene is TRBD1 (6 bases). CDR3 length equals 13 residues. V gave up 4 bases and J gave up 1 base, with 10 bases separating them. Germline CDR1 reads SQVTM; CDR2 reads ANQGSEA. CDR3 DNA: TGCAGCGTTGTCGCCAGGGGGAACACTGAAGCTTTCTTT. Translation gives CSVVARGNTEAFF.

This clone was seen a handful of times. The chain recombines TRBV7-2 with TRBJ1-3, with 8 bases lining up with TRBD1. Germline V gives CDR1 SGHTA, CDR2 FQGNSA. After removal of 3 bases from V and 0 bases from J, the junction contained 1 base not matched to a gene. CDR3 length: 15 amino acids. The CDR3 DNA is TGTGCCAGCAGCTTGGGACAGGTCTCTGGAAACACCATATATTTT. It encodes CASSLGQVSGNTIYF. The full variable domain, completed using reference TRBV7-2 and TRBJ1-3, is GAGVSQSPSNKVTEKGKDVELRCDPISGHTALYWYRQSLGQGLEFLIYFQGNSAPDKSGLPSDRFSAERTGGSVSTLTIQRTQQEDSAVYLCASSLGQVSGNTIYFGEGSWLTVV.

The V call is TRBV9, the J call TRBJ2-1; TRBD2 aligns across 11 bases. The V gene end was trimmed by 4 bases and the J gene end by 7 bases; junction bases not matched to a gene: 16. CDR3 length: 18 amino acids. The germline V gene encodes CDR1 SGDLS and CDR2 YYNGEE. The CDR3 spells CASSRTALWASGGNEQFF. DNA of the CDR3: TGTGCCAGCAGCCGTACGGCTTTATGGGCTAGCGGGGGGAATGAGCAGTTCTTC.

This chain links TRBV5-1 with TRBJ1-1; TRBD1 matches 12 bases. Germline lookup yields CDR1 SGHRS and CDR2 YFSETQ. Germline trimming cut 6 bases from V and 8 bases from J; bases unmatched to any gene: 8. This CDR3 comprises 14 residues. CDR3 nucleotides: TGCGCCAGCACCCGGGACAGGGGGCTCGGCGAAGCTTTCTTT. Protein product: CASTRDRGLGEAFF. Full variable domain (rest looked up from reference TRBV5-1 and TRBJ1-1): KAGVTQTPRYLIKTRGQQVTLSCSPISGHRSVSWYQQTPGQGLQFLFEYFSETQRNKGNFPGRFSGRQFSNSRSEMNVSTLELGDSALYLCASTRDRGLGEAFFGQGTRLTVV.

V and J are TRBV19 and TRBJ2-1; D possibly matches TRBD1 or TRBD2 (6 bases each). Germline V gene sequence: CDR1 LNHDA, CDR2 SQIVND (reference sequence). There are 16 residues in the CDR3. Trimming left V 8 bases short and J 4 bases short, with 21 bases between. The CDR3 coding sequence is TGTGCCAGTGGGGGGCCTCTAGGAACGAGGTACAATGAGCAGTTCTTC. Translated, it gives CASGGPLGTRYNEQFF.